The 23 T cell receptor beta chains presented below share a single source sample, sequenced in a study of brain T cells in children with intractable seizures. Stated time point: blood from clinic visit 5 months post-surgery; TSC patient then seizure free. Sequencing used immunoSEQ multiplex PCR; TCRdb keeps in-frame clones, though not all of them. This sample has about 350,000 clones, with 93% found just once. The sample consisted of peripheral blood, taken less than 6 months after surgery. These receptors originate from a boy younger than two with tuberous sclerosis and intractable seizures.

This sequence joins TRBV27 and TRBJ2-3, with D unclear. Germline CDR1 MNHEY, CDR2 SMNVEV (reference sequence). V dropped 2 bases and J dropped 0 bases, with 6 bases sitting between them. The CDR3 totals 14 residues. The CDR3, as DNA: TGTGCCAGCAGTTTAAGACCTAGCACAGATACGCAGTATTTT. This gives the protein CASSLRPSTDTQYF.

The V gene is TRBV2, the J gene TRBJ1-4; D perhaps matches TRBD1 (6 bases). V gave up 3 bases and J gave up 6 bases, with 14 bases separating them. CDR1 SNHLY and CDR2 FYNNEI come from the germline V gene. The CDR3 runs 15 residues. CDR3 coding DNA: TGTGCCAGCAGTGACGGGGGGGCGCTTGATGAAAAACTGTTTTTT. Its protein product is CASSDGGALDEKLFF.

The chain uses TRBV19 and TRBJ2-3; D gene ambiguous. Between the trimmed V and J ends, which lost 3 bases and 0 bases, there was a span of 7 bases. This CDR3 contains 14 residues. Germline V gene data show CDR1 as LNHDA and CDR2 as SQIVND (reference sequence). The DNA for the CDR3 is TGTGCCAGTAGTATTGGTCAGAGCACAGATACGCAGTATTTT. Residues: CASSIGQSTDTQYF.

CDR3 region: CASSPLPATGNNSPLHF. DNA for the CDR3: TGTGCCAGCTCACCCCTACCCGCGACAGGGAATAATTCACCCCTCCACTTT. J is TRBJ1-6 and V is TRBV18, with 7 bases aligning to TRBD1. After removal of 3 bases from V and 5 bases from J, the junction contained 10 bases not matched to a gene. Germline V gives CDR1 KGHSH, CDR2 LQKENI. The CDR3 covers 17 residues.

The CDR3 DNA reads TGTGCCAGCAGCACCCAGCGGGGCACTGAAGCTTTCTTT. This sequence encodes CASSTQRGTEAFF. J is TRBJ1-1 and V is TRBV9; D gene unclear. V was clipped by 4 bases and J by 4 bases, with 11 bases between them. CDR3 length equals 13 residues. CDR1 and CDR2 (germline): SGDLS, YYNGEE.

The CDR3 protein is CATSRGVPDSSYTF. In nucleotides, the CDR3 is TGTGCCACCAGCAGAGGAGTCCCCGACAGTAGCTACACCTTC. The V gene is TRBV15, the J gene TRBJ1-2, with a weak D call TRBD1 (5 bases). V lost 1 base and J lost 9, with 15 bases in between. Looked up from germline, CDR1 is LNHNV and CDR2 is YYDKDF (reference sequence). The length of the CDR3 is 14 residues.

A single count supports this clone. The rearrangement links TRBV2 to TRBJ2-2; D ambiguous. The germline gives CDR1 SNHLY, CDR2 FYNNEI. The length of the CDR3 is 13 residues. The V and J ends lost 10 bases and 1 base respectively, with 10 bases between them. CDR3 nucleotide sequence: TGTGCCACCAGATGGGAGAACACCGGGGAGCTGTTTTTT. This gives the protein CATRWENTGELFF.

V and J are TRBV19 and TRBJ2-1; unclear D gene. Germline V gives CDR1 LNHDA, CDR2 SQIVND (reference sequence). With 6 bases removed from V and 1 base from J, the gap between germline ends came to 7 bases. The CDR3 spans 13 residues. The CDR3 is CASRSNSYNEQFF. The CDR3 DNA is TGTGCCAGTAGGAGTAATTCCTACAATGAGCAGTTCTTC. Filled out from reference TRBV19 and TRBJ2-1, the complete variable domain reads DGGITQSPKYLFRKEGQNVTLSCEQNLNHDAMYWYRQDPGQGLRLIYYSQIVNDFQKGDIAEGYSVSREKKESFPLTVTSAQKNPTAFYLCASRSNSYNEQFFGPGTRLTVL.

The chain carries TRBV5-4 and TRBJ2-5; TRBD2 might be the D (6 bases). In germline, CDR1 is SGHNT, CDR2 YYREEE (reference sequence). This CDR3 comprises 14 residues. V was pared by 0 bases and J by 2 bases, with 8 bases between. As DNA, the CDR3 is TGTGCCAGCAGCTTGGTAGCGGAACAAGAGACCCAGTACTTC. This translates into CASSLVAEQETQYF.

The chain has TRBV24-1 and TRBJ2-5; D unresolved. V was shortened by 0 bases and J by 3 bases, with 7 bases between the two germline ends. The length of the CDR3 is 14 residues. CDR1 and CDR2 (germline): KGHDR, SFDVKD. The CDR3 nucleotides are TGTGCCACCAGTGATTTGTCCAGTAAAGAGACCCAGTACTTC. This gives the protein CATSDLSSKETQYF.

The CDR3 coding sequence is TGTGCCAGCAGCGTATCGGCGGATACGCAGTATTTT. It codes for CASSVSADTQYF. The chain has TRBV9 and TRBJ2-3; D unclear. Trimming shortened V by 1 base and J by 6 bases, and 6 bases separated the two germline ends. Germline CDR1 reads SGDLS; CDR2 reads YYNGEE. The CDR3 runs 12 residues.

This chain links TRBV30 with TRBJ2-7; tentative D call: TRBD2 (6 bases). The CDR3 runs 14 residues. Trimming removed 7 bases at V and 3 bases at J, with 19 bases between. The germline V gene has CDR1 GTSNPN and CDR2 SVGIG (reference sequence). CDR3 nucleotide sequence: TGTGCCTATTCCGATATTCGGGACTTCTACGAGCAGTACTTC. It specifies CAYSDIRDFYEQYF.

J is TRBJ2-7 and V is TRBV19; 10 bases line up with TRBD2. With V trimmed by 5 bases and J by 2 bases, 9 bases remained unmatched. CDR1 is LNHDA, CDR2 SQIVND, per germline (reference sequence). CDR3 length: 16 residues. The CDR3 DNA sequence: TGTGCCAGTAGTTATACGACTAGCGGGTTAACCTACGAGCAGTACTTC. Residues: CASSYTTSGLTYEQYF.

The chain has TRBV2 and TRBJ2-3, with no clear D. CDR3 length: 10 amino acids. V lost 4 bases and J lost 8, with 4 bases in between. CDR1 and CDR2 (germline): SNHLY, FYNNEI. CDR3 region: CASSVGTQYF. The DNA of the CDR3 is TGTGCCAGCAGTGTAGGTACGCAGTATTTT.

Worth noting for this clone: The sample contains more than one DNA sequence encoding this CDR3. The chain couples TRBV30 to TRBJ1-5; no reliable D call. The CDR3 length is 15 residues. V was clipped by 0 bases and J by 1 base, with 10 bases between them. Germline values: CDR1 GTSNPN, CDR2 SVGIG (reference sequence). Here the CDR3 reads CAWSVRGLSNQPQHF. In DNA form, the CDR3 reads TGTGCCTGGAGTGTACGGGGTCTGAGCAATCAGCCCCAGCATTTT. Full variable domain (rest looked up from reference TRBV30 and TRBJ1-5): SQTIHQWPATLVQPVGSPLSLECTVEGTSNPNLYWYRQAAGRGLQLLFYSVGIGQISSEVPQNLSASRPQDRQFILSSKKLLLSDSGFYLCAWSVRGLSNQPQHFGDGTRLSIL.

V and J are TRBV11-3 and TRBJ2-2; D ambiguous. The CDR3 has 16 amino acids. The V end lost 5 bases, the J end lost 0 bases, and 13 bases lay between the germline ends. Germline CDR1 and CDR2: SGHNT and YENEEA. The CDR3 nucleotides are TGTGCCAGCAGCCTGTCGGGTTATGCGAACACCGGGGAGCTGTTTTTT. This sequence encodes CASSLSGYANTGELFF.

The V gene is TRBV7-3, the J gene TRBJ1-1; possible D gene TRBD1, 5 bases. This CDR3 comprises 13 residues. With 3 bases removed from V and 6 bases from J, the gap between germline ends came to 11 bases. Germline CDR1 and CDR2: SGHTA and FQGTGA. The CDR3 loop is CASSFLGEAEAFF. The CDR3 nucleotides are TGTGCCAGCAGCTTTCTGGGGGAGGCTGAAGCTTTCTTT.

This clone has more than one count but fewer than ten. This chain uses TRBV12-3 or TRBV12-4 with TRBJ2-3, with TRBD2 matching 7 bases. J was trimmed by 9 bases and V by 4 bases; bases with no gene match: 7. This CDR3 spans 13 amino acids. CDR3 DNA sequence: TGTGCCAGCAGTTCCTCTGAGGGAGGGACGCAGTATTTT. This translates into CASSSSEGGTQYF.

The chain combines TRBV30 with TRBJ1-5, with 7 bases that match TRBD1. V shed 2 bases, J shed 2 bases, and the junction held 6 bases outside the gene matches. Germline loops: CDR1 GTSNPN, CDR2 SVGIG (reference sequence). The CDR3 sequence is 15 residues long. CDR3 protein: CAWSLAGTGNQPQHF. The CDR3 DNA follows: TGTGCCTGGAGTTTGGCCGGGACAGGCAATCAGCCCCAGCATTTT.

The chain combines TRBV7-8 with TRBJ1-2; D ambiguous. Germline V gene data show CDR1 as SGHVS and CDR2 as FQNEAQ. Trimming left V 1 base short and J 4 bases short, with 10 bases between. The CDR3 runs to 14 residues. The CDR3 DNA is TGTGCCAGCAGCTTAGGTGTGGAGGGCTATGGCTACACCTTC. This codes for CASSLGVEGYGYTF.

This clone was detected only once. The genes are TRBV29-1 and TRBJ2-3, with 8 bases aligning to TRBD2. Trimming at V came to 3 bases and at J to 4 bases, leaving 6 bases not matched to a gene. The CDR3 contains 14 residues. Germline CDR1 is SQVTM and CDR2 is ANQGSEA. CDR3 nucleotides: TGCAGCGTTGAGGGCGGGAGGAGGTCAGATACGCAGTATTTT. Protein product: CSVEGGRRSDTQYF.

The CDR3 loop is CASSVDNGYEQYF. In nucleotides, the CDR3 is TGTGCCAGCAGCGTCGACAACGGATACGAGCAGTACTTC. V is TRBV9 and J is TRBJ2-7; no definite D call. Trimming pared 2 bases from V and 4 bases from J, leaving 10 bases between. This CDR3 is built from 13 residues. Germline V gene sequence: CDR1 SGDLS, CDR2 YYNGEE.

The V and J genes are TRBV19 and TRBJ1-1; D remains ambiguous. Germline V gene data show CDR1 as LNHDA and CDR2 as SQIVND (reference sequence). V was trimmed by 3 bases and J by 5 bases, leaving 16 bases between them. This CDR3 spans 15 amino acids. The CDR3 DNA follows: TGTGCCAGTAGTATCGGGAAGGGCGGTTGGACTGAAGCTTTCTTT. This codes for CASSIGKGGWTEAFF.